Here is one T cell receptor (beta chain) with its context. The sample is drawn from a study of T cell changes during pregnancy in multiple sclerosis. Germline V CDR1 and CDR2: SGDLS, YYNGEE. Unmatched junction bases numbered 12, after V lost 4 bases and J lost 6 bases. The CDR3 length is 16 residues. Produced via immunoSEQ multiplex PCR; TCRdb's table is partial and in-frame only. The sample consists of about 67,000 clones, more than 85% of them appearing once. The source was peripheral blood, collected in the second trimester of pregnancy. The receptor's source is a female donor with multiple sclerosis, enrolled in a pregnancy study. The chain is built from TRBV9 and TRBJ2-4; 8 bases align to TRBD1. The CDR3 DNA reads TGTGCCAGCAGCCCACGACAGGGGTGGGATGGAAACATTCAGTACTTC. The encoded protein is CASSPRQGWDGNIQYF.